This T cell receptor beta chain was profiled in a study of blood T cell repertoires in COVID-19. Background on the study: The origin of the acute and convalescent COVID-19 samples was the United States, Italy and Spain.

Donors were grouped by their self-reported clinical history. Symptom resolution, clearance, or two negative PCRs marked the recovered donors of Cohort 3. Data came from immunoSEQ multiplex PCR; TCRdb stores just in-frame clones and leaves some out. The table includes 250,000 to 350,000 clones, 85% to 90% detected once. Per germline, CDR1 SGDLS and CDR2 YYNGEE. The CDR3 totals 16 residues. Trimming removed 6 bases from V and 0 bases from J, with 15 bases in between. Sequencing used PBMCs or T cells enriched from blood (not recorded which). The clonotype comes from a woman aged 18-35 years who had recovered from COVID-19. The chain links TRBV9 to TRBJ2-2; D is perhaps TRBD2 (5 bases). The CDR3 DNA reads as TGTGCCAGCACCCCAAGACTACCCCCGAACACCGGGGAGCTGTTTTTT. Translation: CASTPRLPPNTGELFF.